The present TCR beta chain was sequenced within a study of CD8 T cells in Susac syndrome. Random-hexamer reverse transcription was applied to roughly 0.45 to 1 ug RNA. TCRdb reprocessed the immunoSEQ multiplex PCR reads with MiXCR, giving one entry per CDR3 protein. The sample records 110,000 or so distinct CDR3 sequences, around 90% being singletons. The study sequenced TCR beta in blood CD8+ and CD4+ T cells. Sequencing was done on a sample of CD8+ T cells from PBMCs. This sequence originates from a human donor in good health.

The CDR3 region has the DNA TGTGCCAGCACGGGACTAGCGGGAGGGGCGGATACGCAGTATTTT. It yields the protein CASTGLAGGADTQYF. The chain combines TRBV27 with TRBJ2-3; 16 nucleotides align to TRBD2. With V trimmed by 7 bases and J by 6 bases, 4 bases remained unmatched. Germline CDR1 reads MNHEY; CDR2 reads SMNVEV (reference sequence). This CDR3 comprises 15 residues.